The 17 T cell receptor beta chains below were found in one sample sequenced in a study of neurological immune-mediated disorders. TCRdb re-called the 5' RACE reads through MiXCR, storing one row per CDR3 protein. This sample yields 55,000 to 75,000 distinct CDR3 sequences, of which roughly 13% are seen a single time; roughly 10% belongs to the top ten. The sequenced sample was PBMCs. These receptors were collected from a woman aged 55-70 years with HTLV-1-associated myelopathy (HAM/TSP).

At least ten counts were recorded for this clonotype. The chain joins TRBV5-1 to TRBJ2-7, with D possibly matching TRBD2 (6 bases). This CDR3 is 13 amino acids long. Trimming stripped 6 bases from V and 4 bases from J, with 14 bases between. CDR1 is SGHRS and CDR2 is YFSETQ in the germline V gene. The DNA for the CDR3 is TGCGCCAGCAATGCCGGAGGGGATTACGAGCAGTACTTC. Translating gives CASNAGGDYEQYF.

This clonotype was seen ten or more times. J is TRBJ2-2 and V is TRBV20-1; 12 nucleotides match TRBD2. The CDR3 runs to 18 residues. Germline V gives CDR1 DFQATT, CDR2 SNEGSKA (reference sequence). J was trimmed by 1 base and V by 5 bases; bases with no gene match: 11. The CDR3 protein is CSAVLTSGSKGNTGELFF. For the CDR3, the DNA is TGCAGTGCTGTCCTGACTAGCGGGAGTAAGGGGAACACCGGGGAGCTGTTTTTT.

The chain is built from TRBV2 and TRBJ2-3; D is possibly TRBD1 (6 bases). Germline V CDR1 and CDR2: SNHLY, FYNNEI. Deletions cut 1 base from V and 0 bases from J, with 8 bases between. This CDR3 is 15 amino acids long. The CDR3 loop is CASSEGTASTDTQYF. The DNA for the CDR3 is TGTGCCAGCAGTGAAGGGACAGCTAGCACAGATACGCAGTATTTT. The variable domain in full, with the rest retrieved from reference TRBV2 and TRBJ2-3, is EPEVTQTPSHQVTQMGQEVILRCVPISNHLYFYWYRQILGQKVEFLVSFYNNEISEKSEIFDDQFSVERPDGSNFTLKIRSTKLEDSAMYFCASSEGTASTDTQYFGPGTRLTVL.

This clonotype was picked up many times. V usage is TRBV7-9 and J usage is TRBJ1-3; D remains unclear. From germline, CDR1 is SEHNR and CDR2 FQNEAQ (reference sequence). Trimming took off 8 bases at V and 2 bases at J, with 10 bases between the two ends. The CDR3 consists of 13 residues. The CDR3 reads CASSSGAGNTIYF. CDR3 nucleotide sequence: TGTGCCAGCTCTAGCGGTGCTGGAAACACCATATATTTT.

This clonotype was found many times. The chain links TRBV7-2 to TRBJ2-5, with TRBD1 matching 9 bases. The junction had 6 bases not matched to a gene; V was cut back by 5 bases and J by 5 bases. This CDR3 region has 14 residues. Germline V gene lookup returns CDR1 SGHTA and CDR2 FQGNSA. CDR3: CASSTGTGRETQYF. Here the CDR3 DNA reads TGTGCCAGCAGCACGGGGACAGGGCGTGAGACCCAGTACTTC.

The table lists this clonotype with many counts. The CDR3 bases are TGCGCCAGCAGCTTACAGGATAATTCACCCCTCCACTTT. This translates into CASSLQDNSPLHF. The chain links TRBV5-1 to TRBJ1-6; the D gene is possibly TRBD1 (5 bases). V lost 2 bases and J 5 bases, leaving 5 bases between the germline ends. The CDR3 loop spans 13 amino acids. CDR1 and CDR2 from the germline V gene are SGHRS and YFSETQ.

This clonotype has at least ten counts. The CDR3 loop is CSAREGHHNTDTQYF. The CDR3 DNA is TGCAGTGCTAGAGAGGGACACCATAACACAGATACGCAGTATTTT. The chain couples TRBV20-1 to TRBJ2-3; TRBD1 is a possible D gene (6 bases). V dropped 0 bases and J dropped 2 bases, with 12 bases sitting between them. This CDR3 region has 15 residues. Germline-derived CDR1 and CDR2 are DFQATT and SNEGSKA (reference sequence).

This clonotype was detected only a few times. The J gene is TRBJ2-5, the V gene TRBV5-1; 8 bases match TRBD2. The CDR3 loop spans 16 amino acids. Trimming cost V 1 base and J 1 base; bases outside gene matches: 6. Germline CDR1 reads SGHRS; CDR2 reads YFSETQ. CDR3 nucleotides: TGCGCCAGCAGCTTGTGGCGGGAGGCCCCCCAAGAGACCCAGTACTTC. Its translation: CASSLWREAPQETQYF.

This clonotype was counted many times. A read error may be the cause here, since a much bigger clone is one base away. The CDR3 spells CSARAASGRTYNEQFF. CDR3 bases: TGCAGTGCTAGAGCCGCTAGCGGGAGGACCTACAATGAGCAGTTCTTC. The V and J genes are TRBV20-1 and TRBJ2-1; 11 bases line up with TRBD2. The CDR3 consists of 16 residues. Germline-derived CDR1 and CDR2 are DFQATT and SNEGSKA (reference sequence). Trimming cost V 1 base and J 2 bases; bases outside gene matches: 4.

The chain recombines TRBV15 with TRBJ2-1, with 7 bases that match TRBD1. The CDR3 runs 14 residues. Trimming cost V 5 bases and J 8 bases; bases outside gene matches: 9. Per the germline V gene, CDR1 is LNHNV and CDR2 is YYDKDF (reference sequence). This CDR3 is CATSPRDRWDEQFF. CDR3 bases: TGTGCCACCAGCCCTCGGGACAGATGGGATGAGCAGTTCTTC.

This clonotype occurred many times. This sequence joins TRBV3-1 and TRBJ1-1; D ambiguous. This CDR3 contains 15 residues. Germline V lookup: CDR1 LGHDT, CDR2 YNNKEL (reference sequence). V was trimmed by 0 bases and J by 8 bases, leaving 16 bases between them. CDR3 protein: CASSQDSGRIREAFF. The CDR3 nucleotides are TGTGCCAGCAGCCAAGATAGTGGCAGGATTCGGGAAGCTTTCTTT.

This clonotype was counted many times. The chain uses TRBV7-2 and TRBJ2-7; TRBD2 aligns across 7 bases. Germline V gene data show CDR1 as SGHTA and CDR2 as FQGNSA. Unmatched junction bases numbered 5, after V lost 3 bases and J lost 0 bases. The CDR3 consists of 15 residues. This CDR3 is CASSFRVAGSYEQYF. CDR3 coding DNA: TGTGCCAGCAGCTTTCGGGTAGCGGGCTCCTACGAGCAGTACTTC.

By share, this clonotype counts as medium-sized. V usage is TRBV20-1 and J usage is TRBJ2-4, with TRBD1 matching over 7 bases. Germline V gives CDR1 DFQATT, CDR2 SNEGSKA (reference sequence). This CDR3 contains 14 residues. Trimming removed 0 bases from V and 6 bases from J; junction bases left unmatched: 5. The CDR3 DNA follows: TGCAGTGCTAGAGATGGGAGACAGGGAAACATTCAGTACTTC. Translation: CSARDGRQGNIQYF.

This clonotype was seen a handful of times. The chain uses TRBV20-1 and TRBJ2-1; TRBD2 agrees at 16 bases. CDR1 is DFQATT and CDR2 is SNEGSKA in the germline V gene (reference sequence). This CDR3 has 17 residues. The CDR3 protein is CSAGLAGGRSTDNEQFF. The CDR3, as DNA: TGCAGCGCGGGACTAGCGGGAGGGCGGTCTACGGACAATGAGCAGTTCTTC.

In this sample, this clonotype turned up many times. The CDR3: CASARGSRTEAFF. DNA for the CDR3: TGTGCCAGCGCTCGCGGGTCTCGCACTGAAGCTTTCTTT. The V call is TRBV27, the J call TRBJ1-1; D is ambiguous. The CDR3 runs to 13 residues. V gave up 8 bases and J gave up 4 bases, with 14 bases separating them. CDR1 and CDR2 from the germline V gene are MNHEY and SMNVEV (reference sequence).

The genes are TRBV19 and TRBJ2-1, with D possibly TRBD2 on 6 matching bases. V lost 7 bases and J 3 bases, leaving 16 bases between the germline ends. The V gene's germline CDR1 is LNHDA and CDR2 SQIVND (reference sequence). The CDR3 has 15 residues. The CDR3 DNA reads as TGTGCCAGTACTCCTTTAAGCGGGTTCTACAATGAGCAGTTCTTC. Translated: CASTPLSGFYNEQFF.

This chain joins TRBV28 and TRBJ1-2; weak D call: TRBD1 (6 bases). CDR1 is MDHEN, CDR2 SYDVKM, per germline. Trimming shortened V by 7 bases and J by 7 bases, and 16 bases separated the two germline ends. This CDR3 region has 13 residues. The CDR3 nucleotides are TGTGCCAGCAATGCGGGGGCATTACGTGGCTACACCTTC. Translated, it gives CASNAGALRGYTF.